These T cell receptor beta chains were read from a single sample in a study of T cell repertoires in cytomegalovirus infection. Their specific antigens are unknown. TCRdb re-derived calls from the reads in MiXCR, one entry per CDR3 protein. The table records about a million distinct CDR3 sequences, roughly a third of them present only once. Here the sequenced sample was cultured CD8+ T cells from PBMCs, taken from culture after CMV antigen stimulation. These receptors were taken from a human donor in good health (CMV status not recorded). Some clones in this sample may be carry-over from other donors' samples. Both conserved end residues are part of each CDR3. The D gene is left open where the match is weak. Rows give clone size only sometimes, using once, few, many, or a class for an expanded clone.

length: 14; J: TRBJ2-2; size: -; D: -; V: TRBV12-3/TRBV12-4; CDR3: CASSTTGWGGELFF; DNA: TGTGCCAGCAGTACAACAGGGTGGGGCGGGGAGCTGTTTTTT
length: 15; J: TRBJ2-2; size: many; D: TRBD2; V: TRBV7-2; CDR3: CASSLKRGGAGELFF; DNA: TGTGCCAGCAGCTTAAAGCGTGGGGGGGCCGGGGAGCTGTTTTTT
length: 13; J: TRBJ1-3; size: -; D: -; V: TRBV5-6; CDR3: CASSFSSRNTIYF; DNA: TGTGCCAGCAGCTTTAGCTCCAGAAACACCATATATTTT
length: 11; J: TRBJ2-7; size: -; D: -; V: TRBV20-1; CDR3: CSATLFYEQYF; DNA: TGCAGTGCTACCCTTTTCTACGAGCAGTACTTC
length: 20; J: TRBJ2-3; size: few; D: -; V: TRBV5-5; CDR3: CASSLRSLSDRPPSTDTQYF; DNA: TGTGCCAGCAGCTTGAGGTCTTTGAGTGACCGACCCCCTAGCACAGATACGCAGTATTTT
length: 12; J: TRBJ2-2; size: few; D: TRBD2; V: TRBV2; CDR3: CATRGLVGELFF; DNA: TGTGCCACACGGGGACTAGTCGGGGAGCTGTTTTTT
length: 14; J: TRBJ2-3; size: -; D: -; V: TRBV6-2/TRBV6-3; CDR3: CASSRLRGVDTQYF; DNA: TGTGCCAGCAGTCGACTGAGAGGTGTAGATACGCAGTATTTT
length: 18; J: TRBJ2-6; size: -; D: -; V: TRBV19; CDR3: CASLKQGLRLSGANVLTF; DNA: TGTGCCAGTCTAAAACAGGGACTCAGGTTGAGCGGGGCCAACGTCCTGACTTTC
length: 15; J: TRBJ1-6; size: many; D: -; V: TRBV7-2; CDR3: CASSLQSSYNSPLHF; DNA: TGTGCCAGCAGCTTACAGAGCTCCTATAATTCACCCCTCCACTTT
length: 16; J: TRBJ2-3; size: -; D: TRBD2; V: TRBV4-3; CDR3: CASSQDRRGGVDTQYF; DNA: TGCGCCAGCAGCCAAGATCGGCGGGGGGGGGTAGATACGCAGTATTTT
length: 15; J: TRBJ1-2; size: -; D: TRBD1; V: TRBV19; CDR3: CASSMGPQGIYGYTF; DNA: TGTGCCAGTAGTATGGGGCCACAGGGGATTTATGGCTACACCTTC
length: 12; J: TRBJ2-2; size: few; D: -; V: TRBV20-1; CDR3: CSARQGTGELFF; DNA: TGCAGTGCTAGGCAGGGGACCGGGGAGCTGTTTTTT
length: 12; J: TRBJ2-3; size: few; D: -; V: TRBV27; CDR3: CASGYRTDTQYF; DNA: TGTGCCAGCGGATATCGCACAGATACGCAGTATTTT
length: 16; J: TRBJ1-2; size: -; D: TRBD1; V: TRBV7-9; CDR3: CASSFRTGPHNYGYTF; DNA: TGTGCCAGCAGTTTCAGGACAGGGCCGCATAACTATGGCTACACCTTC
length: 13; J: TRBJ2-3; size: -; D: -; V: TRBV12-3/TRBV12-4; CDR3: CASTRYSTDTQYF; DNA: TGTGCCAGCACCCGATATAGCACAGATACGCAGTATTTT
length: 13; J: TRBJ1-1; size: once; D: -; V: TRBV15; CDR3: CATIWAGATEAFF; DNA: TGTGCCACCATATGGGCAGGGGCCACTGAAGCTTTCTTT
length: 15; J: TRBJ2-1; size: many; D: -; V: TRBV7-9; CDR3: CASSPLREDYNEQFF; DNA: TGTGCCAGCAGCCCCCTCAGGGAGGATTACAATGAGCAGTTCTTC
length: 13; J: TRBJ1-2; size: -; D: -; V: TRBV27; CDR3: CASSPMGVYGYTF; DNA: TGTGCCAGCAGCCCTATGGGGGTCTATGGCTACACCTTC
length: 12; J: TRBJ2-7; size: -; D: -; V: TRBV27; CDR3: CASSRPLGEQYF; DNA: TGTGCCAGCAGCCGACCGCTGGGCGAGCAGTACTTC
length: 16; J: TRBJ1-5; size: few; D: -; V: TRBV12-3/TRBV12-4; CDR3: CASSPPQDGFTQPQHF; DNA: TGTGCCAGCAGTCCCCCTCAGGACGGATTTACACAGCCCCAGCATTTT
length: 13; J: TRBJ1-1; size: few; D: -; V: TRBV27; CDR3: CASSFTGLTEAFF; DNA: TGTGCCAGCAGTTTTACAGGGCTGACTGAAGCTTTCTTT
length: 15; J: TRBJ2-7; size: few; D: TRBD2; V: TRBV7-9; CDR3: CASSTTSGALYEQYF; DNA: TGTGCCAGCAGCACCACCAGCGGGGCATTATACGAGCAGTACTTC
length: 13; J: TRBJ2-5; size: few; D: -; V: TRBV6-6; CDR3: CASSYSLRETQYF; DNA: TGTGCCAGCAGTTACTCGCTGAGGGAGACCCAGTACTTC
length: 13; J: TRBJ1-1; size: -; D: -; V: TRBV20-1; CDR3: CSARWEGLAEAFF; DNA: TGCAGTGCTAGATGGGAGGGGCTAGCTGAAGCTTTCTTT
length: 16; J: TRBJ2-1; size: once; D: -; V: TRBV11-3; CDR3: CASSSRDKGIGHEQFF; DNA: TGTGCCAGCAGCTCCCGGGACAAAGGAATAGGCCATGAGCAGTTCTTC
length: 11; J: TRBJ1-2; size: few; D: -; V: TRBV11-2; CDR3: CASSFGQSYTF; DNA: TGTGCCAGCAGCTTCGGACAGAGCTACACCTTC
length: 15; J: TRBJ2-3; size: few; D: -; V: TRBV7-3; CDR3: CASSPIVASTDTQYF; DNA: TGTGCCAGCAGCCCCATAGTTGCTAGCACAGATACGCAGTATTTT
length: 14; J: TRBJ2-1; size: few; D: -; V: TRBV6-5; CDR3: CASSWDAGSNEQFF; DNA: TGTGCCAGCAGTTGGGATGCAGGGTCCAATGAGCAGTTCTTC
length: 15; J: TRBJ2-1; size: -; D: -; V: TRBV7-9; CDR3: CASSFRPGFPNEQFF; DNA: TGTGCCAGCAGCTTCCGGCCAGGGTTTCCCAATGAGCAGTTCTTC
length: 14; J: TRBJ2-4; size: -; D: TRBD1; V: TRBV12-3/TRBV12-4; CDR3: CASTPDRTQGIQYF; DNA: TGTGCCAGCACCCCGGACAGGACCCAGGGCATTCAGTACTTC
length: 17; J: TRBJ2-1; size: -; D: TRBD2; V: TRBV7-6; CDR3: CASSSPPLAGGYNEQFF; DNA: TGTGCCAGCAGCTCGCCGCCCCTAGCGGGGGGTTACAATGAGCAGTTCTTC
length: 13; J: TRBJ2-2; size: -; D: -; V: TRBV4-1; CDR3: CASRGGLAGELFF; DNA: TGCGCCAGCCGAGGGGGTCTCGCCGGGGAGCTGTTTTTT
length: 14; J: TRBJ2-3; size: many; D: TRBD1; V: TRBV7-6; CDR3: CASMGQRFTDTQYF; DNA: TGTGCCAGCATGGGACAGCGATTCACAGATACGCAGTATTTT